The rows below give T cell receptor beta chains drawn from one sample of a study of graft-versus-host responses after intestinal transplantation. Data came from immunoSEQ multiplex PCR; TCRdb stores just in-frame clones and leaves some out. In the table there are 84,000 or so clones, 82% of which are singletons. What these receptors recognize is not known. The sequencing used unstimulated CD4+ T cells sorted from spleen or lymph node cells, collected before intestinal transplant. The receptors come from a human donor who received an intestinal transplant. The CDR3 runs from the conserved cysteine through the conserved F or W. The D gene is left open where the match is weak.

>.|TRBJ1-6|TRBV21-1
CASRAWLATHTHNSPLHF
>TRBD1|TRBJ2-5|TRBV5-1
CASSPGGSQETQYF
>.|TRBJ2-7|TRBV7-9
CASSPYLGGEQYF
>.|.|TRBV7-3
CASRNWGGHEQYF
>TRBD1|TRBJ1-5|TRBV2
CATAQGALNQPQHF
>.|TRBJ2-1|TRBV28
CASTSGAYNEQFF
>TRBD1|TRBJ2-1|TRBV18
CASSAGTVVYNEQFF
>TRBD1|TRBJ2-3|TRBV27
CASRIRWQGVWDTQYF
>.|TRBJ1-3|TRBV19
CASSIQQGNTIYF
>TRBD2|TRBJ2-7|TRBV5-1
CASSNSGGLYEQYF
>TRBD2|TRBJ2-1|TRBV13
CASRLAGSSYNEQFF
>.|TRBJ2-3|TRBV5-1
CASSLWDSRTDTQYF
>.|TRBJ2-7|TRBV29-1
CSVDSGDTTSDEQYF
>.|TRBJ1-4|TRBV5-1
CASSFYAGKLFF
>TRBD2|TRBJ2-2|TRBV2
CASSDAGAGELFF
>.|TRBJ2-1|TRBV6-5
CASSSPLGDYNEQFF
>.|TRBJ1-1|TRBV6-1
CASARQPNTEAFF
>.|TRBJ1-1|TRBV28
CASSFGGNTEAFF
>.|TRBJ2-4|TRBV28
CASMPTNPLAKNIQYF
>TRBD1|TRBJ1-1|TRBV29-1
CSIRGASGGTEAFF